Listed here are 4 T cell receptor beta chains from one sample, sequenced in a study of blood T cell repertoires in COVID-19. Method: immunoSEQ multiplex PCR; TCRdb's copy keeps in-frame clones and lacks some. Among about 360,000 clones, roughly 86% were seen once, and the ten largest hold 1% to 1.5%. Sequencing was done on a sample of PBMCs or T cells enriched from blood (not recorded which). Receptors originate from a man in his thirties or forties who had recovered from COVID-19.

The J gene is TRBJ1-6, the V gene TRBV30, with TRBD1 matching over 10 bases. J lost 14 bases, V lost 8 bases, and 9 bases had no gene match. This CDR3 is 12 amino acids long. CDR1 GTSNPN and CDR2 SVGIG come from the germline V gene (reference sequence). CDR3 residues: CALGQGVLALHF. CDR3 sequence (DNA): TGTGCCCTTGGACAGGGGGTTCTGGCCCTCCACTTT.

V gene TRBV3-1 (or the pseudogene TRBV3-2) combines with J gene TRBJ1-2, with TRBD1 identical over 9 bases. V shed 0 bases and J 5 bases; nucleotides not matched to a gene: 7. This CDR3 is built from 16 residues. Germline CDR1 reads LGHDT; CDR2 reads YNNKEL (reference sequence). CDR3 sequence: CASSQDLDRGGYGYTF. In DNA form, the CDR3 reads TGTGCCAGCAGCCAAGATCTCGACAGGGGGGGATATGGCTACACCTTC.

This clone was seen just once. The chain couples TRBV3-1 (or the pseudogene TRBV3-2) to TRBJ1-1; D might be TRBD1 (5 bases). The CDR3 spans 18 residues. Per the germline V gene, CDR1 is LGHDT and CDR2 is YNNKEL (reference sequence). V was shortened by 1 base and J by 0 bases, with 18 bases between the two germline ends. The DNA of the CDR3 is TGTGCCAGCAGCCAAGCTCCGGTGGGGCCATCGCTGAACACTGAAGCTTTCTTT. Its translation: CASSQAPVGPSLNTEAFF.

This chain joins TRBV27 and TRBJ1-2; D is possibly TRBD1 (5 bases). The CDR3 consists of 13 residues. CDR1 MNHEY and CDR2 SMNVEV come from the germline V gene (reference sequence). V was pared by 0 bases and J by 7 bases, with 9 bases between. The CDR3 is CASSLSGAGGYTF. CDR3 DNA sequence: TGTGCCAGCAGTTTATCAGGGGCCGGTGGCTACACCTTC.